These 2 T cell receptor beta chains share one sample of origin, sequenced in a study of cytomegalovirus exposure and HLA in healthy donors (dated by TCRdb to about 2017). The protocol used for the library was the immunoSEQ multiplex PCR assay. For the multiplex PCR, a mixture combining 60 forward primers for TCR Vbeta segments and 13 reverse primers for TCR Jbeta segments was used. What TCRdb holds here is the immuneACCESS table cut down to in-frame rearrangements. Part of the clones is not present; checked against another copy, under half of the missing clones reflect an unresolved V gene, and the others are unexplained. In all, the sample holds approximately 140,000 clones, and about 79% of those were seen once. The ten largest clonotypes hold roughly 2.7% of the sample. What was sequenced was PBMCs. These receptor sequences come from a man aged 50-59 years in good health and CMV-seronegative.

J is TRBJ2-1 and V is TRBV5-1; the D gene is possibly TRBD1 (5 bases). Germline V gives CDR1 SGHRS, CDR2 YFSETQ. The V gene lost 4 bases and the J gene lost 6 bases, with 14 bases spanning the gap. The CDR3 is 14 amino acids. CDR3 coding DNA: TGCGCCAGCAGCCCGGCCTTGGGGCGCAATGAGCAGTTCTTC. Protein sequence: CASSPALGRNEQFF.

The chain links TRBV27 to TRBJ2-2; D not certain. The germline V gene encodes CDR1 MNHEY and CDR2 SMNVEV (reference sequence). Trimming removed 3 bases at V and 4 bases at J, with 12 bases between. This CDR3 has 15 amino acids. The CDR3 DNA sequence: TGTGCCAGCAGTTTTCTGGGTCGGAGCACCGGGGAGCTGTTTTTT. Translating gives CASSFLGRSTGELFF.